The clone carrying this T cell receptor beta chain was seen a handful of times. Its antigen is not known. Of the isolated RNA, all was reverse transcribed, and so the sequenced material was expressed TCRB transcripts. The method was immunoSEQ multiplex PCR; TCRdb's version includes in-frame clones alone and lacks a portion of them. This sample yields over 200,000 clones, of which roughly a tenth are seen a single time; around 0.017% belongs to the top ten. This entry is derived from a study of beta chain features in type 1 diabetes. General study results and limits: TCRB CDR3 length was moderately but significantly reduced in all four CD4+ subsets of Type 1 diabetes patients. Insertions at VDJ junctions were less frequent in type 1 diabetes patients. These patients also deleted more nucleotides at the same junctions.

V dropped 6 bases and J dropped 6 bases, with 12 bases sitting between them. The CDR3 contains 13 residues. The germline CDR1 and CDR2 sequences are MDHEN and SYDVKM. The genes are TRBV28 and TRBJ2-1; perhaps TRBD1 as D (6 bases). Sample: naive CD4+ T cells from blood. The TCR originated in a man aged 30 to 45 with type 1 diabetes. The CDR3 DNA follows: TGTGCCAGCAGGAAACAGGGAACCAATGAGCAGTTCTTC. This encodes CASRKQGTNEQFF.